A single sample gave rise to the 3 T cell receptor beta chains below, sequenced in a study of CD8 T cells in Susac syndrome. Reverse transcription of about 0.45 to 1 ug RNA was carried out with random hexamers. TCRdb used MiXCR to reprocess the immunoSEQ multiplex PCR reads, holding one entry per CDR3 protein. This table has roughly 120,000 distinct CDR3 sequences, around 95% appearing once. Specimen: CD4+ T cells from PBMCs. All receptors derive from a human donor in good health.

V and J are TRBV30 and TRBJ2-7, with 11 bases lining up with TRBD2. CDR1 is GTSNPN and CDR2 is SVGIG in the germline V gene (reference sequence). CDR3 length: 14 amino acids. V lost 0 bases to trimming and J lost 9 bases; unmatched junction nucleotides: 7. The CDR3 coding sequence is TGTGCCTGGAGTGTAACTAGCGGGAGTGGGGGGCAGTACTTC. Its protein is CAWSVTSGSGGQYF. Complete variable domain (other parts from reference TRBV30 and TRBJ2-7): SQTIHQWPATLVQPVGSPLSLECTVEGTSNPNLYWYRQAAGRGLQLLFYSVGIGQISSEVPQNLSASRPQDRQFILSSKKLLLSDSGFYLCAWSVTSGSGGQYFGPGTRLTVT.

V and J are TRBV3-1 and TRBJ1-1; no definite D call. Trimming removed 0 bases from V and 11 bases from J, with 13 bases in between. The CDR3 length is 13 residues. CDR1 LGHDT and CDR2 YNNKEL come from the germline V gene (reference sequence). The CDR3 reads CASSQEGRVRAFF. The CDR3 DNA is TGTGCCAGCAGCCAAGAGGGAAGGGTTCGGGCTTTCTTT.

V is TRBV3-1 and J is TRBJ1-5; D ambiguous. Between the trimmed V and J ends, which lost 1 base and 5 bases, there was a span of 6 bases. Germline loops: CDR1 LGHDT, CDR2 YNNKEL (reference sequence). There are 13 residues in the CDR3. In DNA form, the CDR3 reads TGTGCCAGCAGCCAAGTCACTGATCAGCCCCAGCATTTT. Protein: CASSQVTDQPQHF.